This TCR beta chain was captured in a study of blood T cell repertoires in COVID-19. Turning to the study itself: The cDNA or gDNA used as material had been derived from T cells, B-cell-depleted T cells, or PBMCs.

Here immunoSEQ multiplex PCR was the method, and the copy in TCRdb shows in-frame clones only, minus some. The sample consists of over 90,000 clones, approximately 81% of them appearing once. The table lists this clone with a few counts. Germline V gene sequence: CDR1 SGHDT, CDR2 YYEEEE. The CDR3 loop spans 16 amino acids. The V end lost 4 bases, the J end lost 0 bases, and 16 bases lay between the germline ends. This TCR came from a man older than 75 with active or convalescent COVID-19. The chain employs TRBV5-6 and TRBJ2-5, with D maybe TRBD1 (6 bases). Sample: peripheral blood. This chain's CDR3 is CASSPLLGAYQETQYF. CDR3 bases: TGTGCCAGCAGCCCCCTTCTGGGGGCGTACCAAGAGACCCAGTACTTC.